One T cell receptor beta chain is described in this entry. Assay: immunoSEQ multiplex PCR; the TCRdb copy retains only in-frame clones and omits some. Here the sample spans under 100,000 clones, 85% to 90% being singletons. These data belong to a study of blood T cell repertoires in COVID-19. Across the whole study: The United States, Italy and Spain were the sources of the acute and convalescent COVID-19 samples. T cells, B-cell-depleted T cells, or PBMCs supplied cDNA or gDNA.

Per the germline V gene, CDR1 is SNHLY and CDR2 is FYNNEI. The CDR3 spans 13 residues. Trimming stripped 8 bases from V and 1 base from J, with 9 bases between. The rearrangement joins TRBV2 to TRBJ1-3; D gene unclear. The receptor was derived from a man aged 50-59 years with active COVID-19. The sequenced material came from peripheral blood. The CDR3, as DNA: TGTGCCAGCGTCGTTCGGTCTGGAAACACCATATATTTT. Translated, it gives CASVVRSGNTIYF.